These T cell receptor beta chains were read from a single sample in a study of control samples from healthy donors and cancer patients. The protocol was immunoSEQ multiplex PCR, while the TCRdb copy is restricted to in-frame clones and leaves out a portion. Here the sample table reports about 200,000 clones. Sequencing used blood. The receptor source for this set is a young woman in good health. The CDR3 runs from the conserved cysteine through the conserved F or W.

TRBV5-8,CASSTSGRVTEFF
TRBV6-1,CASSETGTGNEKLFF
TRBV10-3,CAISVTGQANTIYF
TRBV5-1,CASGGLAGFQETQYF
TRBV7-8,CASSLSGQGGNTIYF
TRBV3-1/TRBV3-2,CASSQDKTGGQRTRANVLTF
TRBV6-5,CASSYGYGYTF
TRBV7-9,CASSFGQGSRELFF
TRBV19,CASSIDLFGPYNEQFF
TRBV29-1,CSVGGQDYGYTF
TRBV15,CATSRVGMGFGVRRKETQYF
TRBV24-1,CATSDYTRGNTEAFF
TRBV5-6,CASSLAGTTEAFF
TRBV5-1,CASSLVGVTNTEAFF
TRBV6-2/TRBV6-3,CASSFPGGPVSSYEQYF
TRBV6-4,CASSDSQGGTDTQYF
TRBV7-8,CASSLDRQIDEQFF
TRBV5-1,CASSPGTGNTEAFF
TRBV6-5,CASSYTPVRYNEQYF